One and the same sample provided the 9 T cell receptor beta chains below, sequenced in a study of cytomegalovirus exposure and HLA in healthy donors. PCR involved 60 Vbeta and 13 Jbeta primers. Repertoires were generated with immunoSEQ multiplex PCR, while TCRdb's copy carries only in-frame clones and drops some. The table lists about 150,000 clones, 82% of them singletons. The sample was PBMCs. The receptors originated from a woman aged 45-65 years in good health and CMV-seropositive.

V usage is TRBV6-1 and J usage is TRBJ2-1; 7 bases are a match to TRBD2. CDR1 and CDR2 (germline): MNHNS, SASEGT. This CDR3 comprises 15 residues. Trimming cost V 4 bases and J 7 bases; bases outside gene matches: 10. The CDR3 DNA follows: TGTGCCAGCAGTGCGGGGGGAGGGATAGTAAATGAGCAGTTCTTC. This sequence encodes CASSAGGGIVNEQFF.

This chain joins TRBV30 and TRBJ1-2, with no clear D. Trimming cost V 4 bases and J 8 bases, with 14 bases left between them. This CDR3 has 12 residues. Germline CDR1 and CDR2: GTSNPN and SVGIG (reference sequence). In DNA form, the CDR3 reads TGTGCCTGGACCCTCCTACCGGGAGGCTACACCTTC. Encoded protein: CAWTLLPGGYTF. Looking up the rest from reference TRBV30 and TRBJ1-2 gives the full variable domain: SQTIHQWPATLVQPVGSPLSLECTVEGTSNPNLYWYRQAAGRGLQLLFYSVGIGQISSEVPQNLSASRPQDRQFILSSKKLLLSDSGFYLCAWTLLPGGYTFGSGTRLTVV.

This chain joins TRBV10-1 and TRBJ1-5, with TRBD1 matching over 9 bases. Germline V gene sequence: CDR1 WNHNN, CDR2 SYGVQD (reference sequence). The CDR3 consists of 13 residues. J was trimmed by 9 bases and V by 10 bases; bases with no gene match: 10. In DNA, the CDR3 is TGCGCCACTCCGGGACAGGGCCCCGGGCCCCAGCATTTT. Protein product: CATPGQGPGPQHF.

The gene calls are TRBV7-9 and TRBJ1-1, with a weak D call TRBD1 (6 bases). The CDR3 sequence is 14 residues long. Trimming removed 6 bases at V and 7 bases at J, with 18 bases between. Germline V CDR1 and CDR2: SEHNR, FQNEAQ (reference sequence). CDR3 nucleotide sequence: TGTGCCAGCAGGCACGGCCGAGGGGGTTATGAAGCTTTCTTT. The encoded protein is CASRHGRGGYEAFF.

The rearrangement links TRBV4-3 to TRBJ2-7, with D possibly TRBD2 on 6 matching bases. The germline V gene has CDR1 LGHNA and CDR2 YSLEER. The CDR3 is made up of 15 amino acids. V lost 1 base and J lost 7, with 17 bases in between. The CDR3 loop is CASSQAAVGLWEQYF. In DNA, the CDR3 is TGCGCCAGCAGCCAAGCCGCGGTGGGACTCTGGGAGCAGTACTTC.

The chain has TRBV7-2 and TRBJ1-3; TRBD1 matches 7 bases. CDR3 length equals 16 residues. CDR1 is SGHTA and CDR2 is FQGNSA in the germline V gene. The trim removed 6 bases at V and 0 bases at J, leaving 8 bases unmatched. The CDR3 DNA sequence: TGTGCCAGCAGTCCGGGACAGACCCACTCTGGAAACACCATATATTTT. Its protein product is CASSPGQTHSGNTIYF.

The gene calls are TRBV27 and TRBJ1-1, with D possibly matching TRBD1 (5 bases). The CDR3 is 13 residues long. Germline CDR1 MNHEY, CDR2 SMNVEV (reference sequence). V dropped 3 bases and J dropped 0 bases, with 5 bases sitting between them. The CDR3: CASSLTVNTEAFF. CDR3 nucleotides: TGTGCCAGCAGTTTGACAGTGAACACTGAAGCTTTCTTT.

The rearrangement uses TRBV30 and TRBJ1-2; D is uncertain. This CDR3 spans 12 amino acids. V was shortened by 4 bases and J by 6 bases, with 12 bases between the two germline ends. CDR1 and CDR2 from the germline V gene are GTSNPN and SVGIG (reference sequence). The CDR3 sequence: CAWTEQGDGYTF. CDR3 DNA: TGTGCCTGGACAGAGCAAGGAGATGGCTACACCTTC.

There are a few counts of this clone. The rearrangement uses TRBV7-3 and TRBJ2-2; 9 bases fit TRBD1. Unmatched junction bases numbered 4, after V lost 3 bases and J lost 8 bases. The CDR3 is 14 amino acids. The germline V gene has CDR1 SGHTA and CDR2 FQGTGA. The chain's CDR3 is CASSFNRGQGELFF. Written as DNA, the CDR3 is TGTGCCAGCAGCTTCAACAGGGGGCAAGGGGAGCTGTTTTTT.